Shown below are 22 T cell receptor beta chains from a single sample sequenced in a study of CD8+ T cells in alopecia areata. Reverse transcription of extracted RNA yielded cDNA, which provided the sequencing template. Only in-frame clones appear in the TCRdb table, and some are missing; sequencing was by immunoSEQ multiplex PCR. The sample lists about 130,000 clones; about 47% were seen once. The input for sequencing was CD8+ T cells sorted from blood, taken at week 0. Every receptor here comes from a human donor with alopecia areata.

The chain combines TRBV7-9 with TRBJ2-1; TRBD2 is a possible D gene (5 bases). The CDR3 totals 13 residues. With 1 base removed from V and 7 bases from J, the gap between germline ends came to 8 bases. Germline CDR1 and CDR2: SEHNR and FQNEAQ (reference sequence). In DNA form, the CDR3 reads TGTGCCAGCAGCTTAGGTCCGGGGAATGAGCAGTTCTTC. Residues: CASSLGPGNEQFF.

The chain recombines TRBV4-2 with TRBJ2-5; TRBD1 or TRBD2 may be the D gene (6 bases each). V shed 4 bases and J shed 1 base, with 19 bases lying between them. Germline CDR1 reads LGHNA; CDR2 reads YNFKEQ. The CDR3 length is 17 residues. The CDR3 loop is CASSPGQWGAFQETQYF. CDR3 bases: TGTGCCAGCAGCCCCGGACAATGGGGGGCTTTCCAAGAGACCCAGTACTTC.

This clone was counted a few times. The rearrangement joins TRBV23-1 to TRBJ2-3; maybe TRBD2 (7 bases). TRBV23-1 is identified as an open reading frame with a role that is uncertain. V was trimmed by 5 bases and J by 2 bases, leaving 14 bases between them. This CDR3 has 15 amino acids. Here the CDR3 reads CASSGGGGLTDTQYF. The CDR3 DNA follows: TGCGCCAGCAGTGGAGGCGGGGGCCTCACAGATACGCAGTATTTT.

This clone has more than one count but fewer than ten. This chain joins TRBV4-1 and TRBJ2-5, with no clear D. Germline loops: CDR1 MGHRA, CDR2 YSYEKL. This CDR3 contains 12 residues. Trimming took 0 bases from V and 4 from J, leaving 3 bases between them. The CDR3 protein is CASSQEGETQYF. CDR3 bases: TGCGCCAGCAGCCAAGAAGGAGAGACCCAGTACTTC.

CDR3 DNA sequence: TGTGCCAGCAATAGCGGGGGGGCCGCAGATACGCAGTATTTT. Its protein is CASNSGGAADTQYF. The chain has TRBV6-6 and TRBJ2-3; 11 positions agree with TRBD2. The J segment lost 4 bases and the V segment lost 7 bases, leaving 4 bases of the junction unmatched. CDR3 length: 14 residues. From germline, CDR1 is MNHNY and CDR2 SVGAGI (reference sequence).

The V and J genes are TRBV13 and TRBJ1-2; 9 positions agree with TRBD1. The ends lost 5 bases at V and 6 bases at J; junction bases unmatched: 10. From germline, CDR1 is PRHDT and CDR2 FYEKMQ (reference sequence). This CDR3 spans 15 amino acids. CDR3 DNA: TGTGCCAGCAGCCCGCTTGGGACAGGGACTGATGGCTACACCTTC. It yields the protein CASSPLGTGTDGYTF.

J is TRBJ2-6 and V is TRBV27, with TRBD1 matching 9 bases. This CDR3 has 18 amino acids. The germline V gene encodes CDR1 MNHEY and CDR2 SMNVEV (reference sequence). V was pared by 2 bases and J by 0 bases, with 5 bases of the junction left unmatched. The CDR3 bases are TGTGCCAGCAGTTTAAACAGGGGGCCGAGCTCTGGGGCCAACGTCCTGACTTTC. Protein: CASSLNRGPSSGANVLTF.

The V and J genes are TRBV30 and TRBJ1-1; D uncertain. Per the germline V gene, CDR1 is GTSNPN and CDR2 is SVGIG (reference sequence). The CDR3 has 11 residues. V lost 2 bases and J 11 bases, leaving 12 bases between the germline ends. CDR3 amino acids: CAWSWRGGAFF. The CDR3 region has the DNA TGTGCCTGGAGTTGGCGGGGTGGGGCTTTCTTT.

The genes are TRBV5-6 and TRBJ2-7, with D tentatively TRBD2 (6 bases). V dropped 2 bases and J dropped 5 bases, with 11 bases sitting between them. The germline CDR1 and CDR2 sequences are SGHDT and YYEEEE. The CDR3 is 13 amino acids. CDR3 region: CASSFGGSDEQYF. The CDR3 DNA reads TGTGCCAGCAGCTTTGGAGGGAGCGACGAGCAGTACTTC.

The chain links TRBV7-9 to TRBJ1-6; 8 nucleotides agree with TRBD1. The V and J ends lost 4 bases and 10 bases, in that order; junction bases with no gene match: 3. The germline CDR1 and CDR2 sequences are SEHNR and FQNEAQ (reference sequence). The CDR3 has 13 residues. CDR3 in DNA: TGTGCCAGCAGCTCCCAGGGGGCATCACCCCTCCACTTT. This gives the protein CASSSQGASPLHF.

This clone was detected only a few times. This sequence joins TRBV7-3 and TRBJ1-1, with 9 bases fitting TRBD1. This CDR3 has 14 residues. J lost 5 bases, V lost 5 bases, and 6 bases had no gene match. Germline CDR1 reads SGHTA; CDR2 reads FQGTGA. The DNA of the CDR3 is TGTGCCAGCAGCCTTACAGGGGGCGCGACTGAAGCTTTCTTT. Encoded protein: CASSLTGGATEAFF.

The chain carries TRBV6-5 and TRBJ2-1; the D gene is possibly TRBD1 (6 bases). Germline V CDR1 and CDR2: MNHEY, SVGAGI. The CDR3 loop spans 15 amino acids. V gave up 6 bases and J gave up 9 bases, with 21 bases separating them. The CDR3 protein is CASRADRTLASEQFF. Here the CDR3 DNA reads TGTGCCAGCAGGGCAGACAGGACTCTGGCGAGTGAGCAGTTCTTC.

The CDR3 spells CASSPAGGSTDTQYF. The CDR3 nucleotides read TGTGCCAGCAGCCCAGCGGGGGGAAGCACAGATACGCAGTATTTT. J is TRBJ2-3 and V is TRBV7-9; TRBD2 aligns across 9 bases. Unmatched junction bases numbered 3, after V lost 5 bases and J lost 0 bases. This CDR3 is 15 amino acids long. CDR1 and CDR2 from the germline V gene are SEHNR and FQNEAQ (reference sequence).

This CDR3 reads CASSPGFGYEQYF. In DNA form, the CDR3 reads TGTGCCAGCAGCCCGGGATTTGGCTACGAGCAGTACTTC. The chain couples TRBV5-6 to TRBJ2-7; tentative D call: TRBD2 (5 bases). V was cut by 4 bases and J by 3 bases, with 11 bases left in between. The CDR3 runs to 13 residues. The germline gives CDR1 SGHDT, CDR2 YYEEEE.

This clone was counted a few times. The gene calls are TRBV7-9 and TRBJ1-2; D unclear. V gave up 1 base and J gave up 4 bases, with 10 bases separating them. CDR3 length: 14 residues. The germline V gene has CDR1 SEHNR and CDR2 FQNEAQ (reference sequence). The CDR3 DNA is TGTGCCAGCAGCTTAGGGGATGGACCCTATGGCTACACCTTC. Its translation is CASSLGDGPYGYTF.

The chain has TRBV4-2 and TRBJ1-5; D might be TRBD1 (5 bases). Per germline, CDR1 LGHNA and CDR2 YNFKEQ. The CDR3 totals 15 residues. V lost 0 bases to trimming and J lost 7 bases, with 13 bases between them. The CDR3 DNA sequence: TGTGCCAGCAGCCAAGATCGAGGGGATCTCCAGCCCCAGCATTTT. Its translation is CASSQDRGDLQPQHF.

The CDR3 DNA reads as TGTGCCAGCAGCGGATTGGGGGGATACGAGCAGTACTTC. Translated: CASSGLGGYEQYF. The rearrangement joins TRBV27 to TRBJ2-7, with D maybe TRBD2 (6 bases). Germline CDR1 MNHEY, CDR2 SMNVEV (reference sequence). The ends were cut back, 6 bases at V and 4 bases at J, with 13 bases in the middle. The CDR3 is 13 residues long.

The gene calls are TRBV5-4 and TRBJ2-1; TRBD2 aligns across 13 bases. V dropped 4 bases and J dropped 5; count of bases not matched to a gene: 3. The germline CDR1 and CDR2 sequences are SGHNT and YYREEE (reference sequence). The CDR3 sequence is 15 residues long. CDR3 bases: TGTGCCAGCAGCACACTAGCGGGGGGGGACAATGAGCAGTTCTTC. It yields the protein CASSTLAGGDNEQFF.

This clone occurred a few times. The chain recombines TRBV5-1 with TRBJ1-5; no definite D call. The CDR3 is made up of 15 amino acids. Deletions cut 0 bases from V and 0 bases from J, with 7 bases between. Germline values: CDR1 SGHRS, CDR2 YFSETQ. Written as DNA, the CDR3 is TGCGCCAGCAGCTTGGCCGGATATAGCAATCAGCCCCAGCATTTT. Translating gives CASSLAGYSNQPQHF.

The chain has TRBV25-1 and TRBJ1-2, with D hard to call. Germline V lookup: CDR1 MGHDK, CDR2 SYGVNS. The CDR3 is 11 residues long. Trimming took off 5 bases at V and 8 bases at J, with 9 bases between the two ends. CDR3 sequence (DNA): TGTGCCAGCAGTAATGAGGGCGGCTACACCTTC. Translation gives CASSNEGGYTF.

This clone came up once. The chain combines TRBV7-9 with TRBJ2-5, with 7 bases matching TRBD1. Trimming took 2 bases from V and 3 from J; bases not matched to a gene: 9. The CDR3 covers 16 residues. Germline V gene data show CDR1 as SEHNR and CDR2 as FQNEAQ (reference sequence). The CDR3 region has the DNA TGTGCCAGCAGCTTAAGGCTCGACAGGGTGAAAGAGACCCAGTACTTC. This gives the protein CASSLRLDRVKETQYF.

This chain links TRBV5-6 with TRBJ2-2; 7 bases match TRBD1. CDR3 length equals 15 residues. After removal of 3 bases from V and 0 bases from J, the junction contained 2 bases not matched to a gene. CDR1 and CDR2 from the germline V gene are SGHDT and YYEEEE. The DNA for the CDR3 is TGTGCCAGCAGCTGGGGACAGACGAACACCGGGGAGCTGTTTTTT. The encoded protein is CASSWGQTNTGELFF.